The next 24 T cell receptor beta chains were all read from a single sample in a study of shared clonotypes between healthy human individuals. As defined, naive CD8 cells were CD45RO-negative and positively selected for CCR7, with terminally differentiated effector memory CD45RA+ cells excluded. Data came from immunoSEQ multiplex PCR; TCRdb stores just in-frame clones and leaves some out. This sample has some 1,900,000 clones, with less than 95% found just once. The sequenced sample was naive CD8+ T cells sorted from blood. All receptors come from a young man in good health.

This rearrangement joins TRBV7-6 to TRBJ2-7; D remains ambiguous. The germline V gene has CDR1 SGHVS and CDR2 FNYEAQ. V lost 2 bases to trimming and J lost 5 bases, with 7 bases between them. The CDR3 is 12 amino acids. The DNA of the CDR3 is TGTGCCAGCAGCTTAAGCAAGGACGAGCAGTACTTC. Encoded protein: CASSLSKDEQYF.

This chain uses TRBV28 with TRBJ2-1; D may be TRBD2 (6 bases). V was clipped by 6 bases and J by 12 bases, with 21 bases between them. The length of the CDR3 is 14 residues. Germline lookup yields CDR1 MDHEN and CDR2 SYDVKM. In DNA, the CDR3 is TGTGCCAGCAGCCTTAAAGCGGGCCTAGGTGGGCAGTTCTTC. Translation: CASSLKAGLGGQFF.

The chain recombines TRBV4-3 with TRBJ2-7; D is perhaps TRBD2 (6 bases). The V end was cut by 2 bases, the J end by 3 bases, with 8 bases between. The CDR3 is 13 residues long. Per the germline V gene, CDR1 is LGHNA and CDR2 is YSLEER. CDR3 region: CASSQLAYYEQYF. CDR3 nucleotide sequence: TGCGCCAGCAGCCAACTAGCGTACTACGAGCAGTACTTC.

This chain connects TRBV4-1 to TRBJ2-7; 7 bases map to TRBD2. CDR1 is MGHRA, CDR2 YSYEKL, per germline. V shed 4 bases and J 0 bases; nucleotides not matched to a gene: 6. The CDR3 length is 15 residues. CDR3 residues: CASSPLERDSYEQYF. In nucleotides, the CDR3 is TGCGCCAGCAGCCCCCTCGAGCGGGACTCCTACGAGCAGTACTTC.

J is TRBJ1-5 and V is TRBV27, with D possibly matching TRBD1 (5 bases). The CDR3 has 14 residues. The V end was cut by 6 bases, the J end by 6 bases, with 15 bases between. Germline lookup yields CDR1 MNHEY and CDR2 SMNVEV (reference sequence). This CDR3 reads CASSIRGFGQPQHF. CDR3 nucleotides: TGTGCCAGCAGCATACGGGGGTTCGGTCAGCCCCAGCATTTT.

Written as DNA, the CDR3 is TGTGCCAGCAGTGAAGAAGGGTTAGAGGGATATTTGTTCGATTCACCCCTCCACTTT. This translates into CASSEEGLEGYLFDSPLHF. The rearrangement joins TRBV2 to TRBJ1-6; D is unresolved. Germline assignment: CDR1 SNHLY and CDR2 FYNNEI. This CDR3 has 19 amino acids. V gave up 1 base and J gave up 8 bases, with 24 bases separating them.

The chain recombines TRBV6-1 with TRBJ2-5; D ambiguous. The germline CDR1 and CDR2 sequences are MNHNS and SASEGT. V was trimmed by 2 bases and J by 5 bases, leaving 9 bases between them. The CDR3 sequence is 13 residues long. CDR3 sequence reads: CASSEWLMETQYF. DNA of the CDR3: TGTGCCAGCAGTGAATGGCTAATGGAGACCCAGTACTTC.

This clone appeared a few times. V is TRBV7-3 and J is TRBJ1-6; possibly TRBD1 for D (5 bases). The germline V gene encodes CDR1 SGHTA and CDR2 FQGTGA. CDR3 length: 13 amino acids. Deletions cut 3 bases from V and 9 bases from J, with 9 bases between. This chain's CDR3 is CASSLGGGSPLHF. DNA for the CDR3: TGTGCCAGCAGCTTGGGCGGGGGTTCACCCCTCCACTTT.

The chain recombines TRBV28 with TRBJ2-7; D uncertain. CDR1 MDHEN and CDR2 SYDVKM come from the germline V gene. Between the trimmed V and J ends, which lost 2 bases and 5 bases, there was a span of 10 bases. CDR3 length: 13 amino acids. The CDR3 loop reads CASSLGFADEQYF. CDR3 bases: TGTGCCAGCAGTTTAGGTTTCGCGGACGAGCAGTACTTC. Drawing the rest from reference TRBV28 and TRBJ2-7, the complete variable domain is DVKVTQSSRYLVKRTGEKVFLECVQDMDHENMFWYRQDPGLGLRLIYFSYDVKMKEKGDIPEGYSVSREKKERFSLILESASTNQTSMYLCASSLGFADEQYFGPGTRLTVT.

The chain uses TRBV5-6 and TRBJ2-7; 9 bases fit TRBD2. The germline gives CDR1 SGHDT, CDR2 YYEEEE. V shed 2 bases, J shed 2 bases, and the junction held 2 bases outside the gene matches. This CDR3 has 14 residues. The CDR3 loop reads CASSFGTSPYEQYF. CDR3 bases: TGTGCCAGCAGCTTCGGGACTAGCCCCTACGAGCAGTACTTC.

This clone appeared a few times. Other DNA sequences in this sample translate to the same CDR3. The genes are TRBV19 and TRBJ2-1; possibly TRBD1 or TRBD2 for D (5 bases each). The V end was cut by 1 base, the J end by 7 bases, with 5 bases between. This CDR3 spans 12 amino acids. The germline CDR1 and CDR2 sequences are LNHDA and SQIVND (reference sequence). The CDR3 here is CASSIGGNEQFF. DNA of the CDR3: TGTGCCAGTAGTATAGGGGGGAATGAGCAGTTCTTC.

In this sample, this clone turned up once. The chain combines TRBV20-1 with TRBJ2-4; D is unresolved. The CDR3 length is 11 residues. CDR1 DFQATT and CDR2 SNEGSKA come from the germline V gene (reference sequence). Trimming cost V 0 bases and J 9 bases, with 6 bases left between them. The CDR3 region is CSAREVGIQYF. The CDR3 bases are TGCAGTGCTAGAGAGGTCGGCATTCAGTACTTC.

A remark on this clone: At the DNA level, this CDR3 is encoded by other sequences in the same sample as well. The gene calls are TRBV15 and TRBJ1-1; 7 bases agree with TRBD1. Losses at the gene ends were 0 bases for V and 0 bases for J; bases not matched to a gene: 1. The CDR3 consists of 15 residues. The germline V gene has CDR1 LNHNV and CDR2 YYDKDF (reference sequence). The CDR3 nucleotides read TGTGCCACCAGCAGAGATAGGGGGCTGAACACTGAAGCTTTCTTT. It is translated as CATSRDRGLNTEAFF.

V is TRBV6-5 and J is TRBJ1-2; D remains unclear. Germline CDR1 is MNHEY and CDR2 is SVGAGI. The CDR3 contains 13 residues. V was clipped by 2 bases and J by 5 bases, with 9 bases between them. The CDR3 sequence is CASSYRPAYGYTF. DNA for the CDR3: TGTGCCAGCAGTTACCGACCCGCATATGGCTACACCTTC.

The V and J genes are TRBV29-1 and TRBJ2-1, with D tentatively TRBD1 (6 bases). The CDR3 totals 14 residues. Germline-derived CDR1 and CDR2 are SQVTM and ANQGSEA. V shed 6 bases and J shed 2 bases, with 14 bases lying between them. The CDR3 loop reads CSVLGQGTYNEQFF. As DNA, the CDR3 is TGCAGCGTCCTAGGGCAGGGGACCTACAATGAGCAGTTCTTC.

Of note for this clone: Other DNA sequences from this sample encode an identical CDR3 as well. The rearrangement links TRBV14 to TRBJ2-7; 9 nucleotides align to TRBD1. The CDR3 is 15 amino acids. Germline-derived CDR1 and CDR2 are SGHDN and FVKESK. V shed 3 bases and J 2 bases; nucleotides not matched to a gene: 5. The DNA of the CDR3 is TGTGCCAGCAGCCAGGGACAGGGAAGCACCTACGAGCAGTACTTC. This codes for CASSQGQGSTYEQYF.

The chain combines TRBV29-1 with TRBJ1-2, with D maybe TRBD1 (6 bases). CDR1 is SQVTM and CDR2 is ANQGSEA in the germline V gene. V lost 5 bases to trimming and J lost 3 bases, with 22 bases between them. The CDR3 contains 16 residues. Written as DNA, the CDR3 is TGCAGCGTTAACCCCCGAACGCAGGGGTTTGACTATGGCTACACCTTC. This gives the protein CSVNPRTQGFDYGYTF.

This clone is a singleton in its sample. The gene calls are TRBV14 and TRBJ2-5; TRBD2 might be the D (6 bases). The germline V gene has CDR1 SGHDN and CDR2 FVKESK. Trimming stripped 0 bases from V and 4 bases from J, with 12 bases between. The CDR3 has 15 amino acids. Here the CDR3 reads CASSQEPLEGETQYF. The CDR3 nucleotides are TGTGCCAGCAGCCAAGAACCCCTGGAGGGAGAGACCCAGTACTTC.

The chain recombines TRBV6-5 with TRBJ1-4, with D possibly matching TRBD1 (5 bases). The germline V gene encodes CDR1 MNHEY and CDR2 SVGAGI. The CDR3 runs 14 residues. V lost 5 bases, J lost 4 bases, and 11 bases lay in between. The CDR3 DNA follows: TGTGCCAGCAGTAAGACAGTAGTTAATGAAAAACTGTTTTTT. Translation gives CASSKTVVNEKLFF.

V gene TRBV11-2 combines with J gene TRBJ2-5, with TRBD2 matching 11 bases. Trimming removed 6 bases from V and 2 bases from J; junction bases left unmatched: 5. Germline lookup yields CDR1 SGHAT and CDR2 FQNNGV. There are 15 residues in the CDR3. The CDR3 region has the DNA TGTGCCAGCAGTCAACTAGCGGGGGCTCAAGAGACCCAGTACTTC. It specifies CASSQLAGAQETQYF.

The CDR3 protein is CASSELSGLISPLHF. Written as DNA, the CDR3 is TGTGCCAGCAGTGAACTATCAGGGCTGATTTCACCCCTCCACTTT. V is TRBV2 and J is TRBJ1-6; D is perhaps TRBD1 (5 bases). V dropped 2 bases and J dropped 9 bases, with 14 bases sitting between them. Per the germline V gene, CDR1 is SNHLY and CDR2 is FYNNEI. This CDR3 is 15 amino acids long.

The rearrangement uses TRBV9 and TRBJ2-7, with 8 positions matching TRBD2. CDR1 is SGDLS, CDR2 YYNGEE, per germline. V was pared by 4 bases and J by 5 bases, with 8 bases of the junction left unmatched. This CDR3 region has 14 residues. The CDR3 DNA is TGTGCCAGCAGCCTCCGGGGGGGCCTCGACGAGCAGTACTTC. It codes for CASSLRGGLDEQYF.

The genes are TRBV7-9 and TRBJ2-3; tentatively, D is TRBD1 or TRBD2 (5 bases each). V lost 2 bases to trimming and J lost 4 bases, with 13 bases between them. From germline, CDR1 is SEHNR and CDR2 FQNEAQ (reference sequence). The CDR3 loop spans 15 amino acids. The CDR3 sequence: CASSLYGDGADTQYF. For the CDR3, the DNA is TGTGCCAGCAGCTTATACGGGGACGGCGCAGATACGCAGTATTTT.

The chain carries TRBV5-4 and TRBJ2-5; TRBD2 agrees at 12 bases. The germline V gene encodes CDR1 SGHNT and CDR2 YYREEE (reference sequence). Unmatched junction bases numbered 3, after V lost 2 bases and J lost 4 bases. The CDR3 spans 15 residues. Written as DNA, the CDR3 is TGTGCCAGCAGCTTTCTAGCGGGGGGGGGAGAGACCCAGTACTTC. Its protein is CASSFLAGGGETQYF.